The 17 T cell receptor beta chains given below trace back to one sample, sequenced in a study of cytomegalovirus exposure and HLA in healthy donors. This PCR relied on a set of 60 Vbeta primers and 13 Jbeta primers. The repertoire was sequenced with immunoSEQ multiplex PCR; TCRdb's copy has only in-frame clones and lacks some. The table has over 150,000 clones, 77% seen once. Sequencing was done on a sample of PBMCs. These receptors all come from a male donor in good health and CMV-seropositive.

V is TRBV5-8 and J is TRBJ1-5; no definite D call. V was pared by 5 bases and J by 2 bases, with 8 bases between. CDR3 length: 13 residues. Germline loops: CDR1 SGHTS, CDR2 YDEGEE. CDR3 residues: CASRRMGNQPQHF. CDR3 coding DNA: TGTGCCAGCAGGAGGATGGGCAATCAGCCCCAGCATTTT.

The V gene is TRBV19, the J gene TRBJ2-1; 9 nucleotides agree with TRBD1. CDR3 size: 15 residues. V lost 5 bases and J lost 8; bases outside the gene matches: 10. Germline V gene data show CDR1 as LNHDA and CDR2 as SQIVND (reference sequence). CDR3 bases: TGTGCCAGTAGTCTTTTCGGACAGGGGCTCGATGAGCAGTTCTTC. Its translation is CASSLFGQGLDEQFF.

The CDR3 nucleotides read TGCGCCAGCAGTGAGTCGGTAGCGGGGGAACACAATGAGCAGTTCTTC. The encoded protein is CASSESVAGEHNEQFF. The chain recombines TRBV10-2 with TRBJ2-1, with 9 positions matching TRBD2. Germline assignment: CDR1 WSHSY and CDR2 SAAADI. J lost 5 bases, V lost 0 bases, and 5 bases had no gene match. This CDR3 comprises 16 residues.

This chain uses TRBV28 with TRBJ1-4; D gene ambiguous. The ends were cut back, 3 bases at V and 5 bases at J, with 13 bases in the middle. The CDR3 spans 15 residues. Germline lookup yields CDR1 MDHEN and CDR2 SYDVKM. CDR3 sequence: CASSLVGRGNEKLFF. The CDR3 coding sequence is TGTGCCAGCAGTTTGGTGGGCAGAGGGAATGAAAAACTGTTTTTT.

This chain joins TRBV11-3 and TRBJ2-1; D perhaps matches TRBD2 (7 bases). From germline, CDR1 is SGHNT and CDR2 YENEEA. This CDR3 spans 15 amino acids. The V and J ends lost 6 bases and 4 bases respectively, with 16 bases between them. CDR3 in amino acids: CASRKGGSGYNEQFF. CDR3 DNA: TGTGCCAGCAGGAAGGGGGGGTCCGGGTACAATGAGCAGTTCTTC. Based on the CDR3 plus reference TRBV11-3 and TRBJ2-1, the full variable domain is EAGVVQSPRYKIIEKKQPVAFWCNPISGHNTLYWYLQNLGQGPELLIRYENEEAVDDSQLPKDRFSAERLKGVDSTLKIQPAELGDSAVYLCASRKGGSGYNEQFFGPGTRLTVL.

The chain has TRBV6-5 and TRBJ1-1, with D unresolved. CDR3 length: 15 amino acids. Trimming pared 0 bases from V and 1 base from J, leaving 9 bases between. From germline, CDR1 is MNHEY and CDR2 SVGAGI. The CDR3 nucleotides are TGTGCCAGCAGTTACTCTCGCGAAAGGAACACTGAAGCTTTCTTT. Amino acid sequence: CASSYSRERNTEAFF.

V is TRBV5-1 and J is TRBJ2-1, with D tentatively TRBD1 (5 bases). This CDR3 is 14 amino acids long. The germline V and J ends were trimmed by 5 bases and 5 bases, with 14 bases remaining between them. Germline-derived CDR1 and CDR2 are SGHRS and YFSETQ. CDR3 nucleotide sequence: TGCGCCAGCAGGTGGACAACCATTGACAATGAGCAGTTCTTC. Its protein product is CASRWTTIDNEQFF.

This rearrangement joins TRBV6-1 to TRBJ1-5; perhaps TRBD1 as D (6 bases). Germline-derived CDR1 and CDR2 are MNHNS and SASEGT. Trimming removed 5 bases at V and 4 bases at J, with 12 bases between. The CDR3 length is 14 residues. The CDR3 protein is CASSPAGANQPQHF. CDR3 nucleotides: TGTGCCAGCAGTCCAGCAGGGGCGAATCAGCCCCAGCATTTT.

V is TRBV30 and J is TRBJ2-5; D unclear. The DNA end is a closer match to TRBJ2-7, so the J assignment may be wrong. Germline V gene lookup returns CDR1 GTSNPN and CDR2 SVGIG (reference sequence). This CDR3 has 13 amino acids. CDR3 in amino acids: CAWSVVSAYEQYF. The CDR3, as DNA: TGTGCCTGGAGTGTAGTGAGCGCTTACGAGCAGTACTTC.

The CDR3 DNA is TGTGCCAGCAGCGTAGCGCAGGTTTCTGAAGCTTTCTTT. The encoded protein is CASSVAQVSEAFF. This chain links TRBV9 with TRBJ1-1; unclear D gene. The germline V gene has CDR1 SGDLS and CDR2 YYNGEE. CDR3 length equals 13 residues. Trimming cost V 0 bases and J 6 bases, with 9 bases left between them.

The chain is built from TRBV27 and TRBJ1-5; no reliable D call. The length of the CDR3 is 13 residues. Germline V gene lookup returns CDR1 MNHEY and CDR2 SMNVEV (reference sequence). V was shortened by 7 bases and J by 7 bases, with 14 bases between the two germline ends. The CDR3, as DNA: TGTGCCAGCACCCCGCGGGCCGGGCAGCCCCAGCATTTT. The encoded protein is CASTPRAGQPQHF.

The chain is built from TRBV6-4 and TRBJ2-1; D is perhaps TRBD1 (6 bases). CDR1 is MRHNA, CDR2 SNTAGT, per germline. CDR3 length: 16 amino acids. Trimming left V 2 bases short and J 0 bases short, with 11 bases between. The CDR3 sequence is CASSDVGGSSYNEQFF. DNA for the CDR3: TGTGCCAGCAGTGACGTTGGGGGCAGCTCCTACAATGAGCAGTTCTTC.

The CDR3 region is CASSLGEISPLHF. DNA of the CDR3: TGTGCCAGCAGCTTAGGTGAGATTTCACCCCTCCACTTT. The chain carries TRBV11-2 and TRBJ1-6; D uncertain. The V gene lost 1 base and the J gene lost 9 bases, with 7 bases spanning the gap. The CDR3 covers 13 residues. CDR1 SGHAT and CDR2 FQNNGV come from the germline V gene.

This clone came up once. The chain recombines TRBV6-5 with TRBJ1-6; D unclear. V was shortened by 3 bases and J by 7 bases, with 16 bases between the two germline ends. The CDR3 totals 16 residues. Germline CDR1 reads MNHEY; CDR2 reads SVGAGI. The CDR3 DNA sequence: TGTGCCAGCAGTTATTCTTTTGGCGGCCCAAATTCACCCCTCCACTTT. Its translation: CASSYSFGGPNSPLHF.

This chain's CDR3 is CASSRDRDSNQPQHF. The DNA of the CDR3 is TGTGCCAGCAGTAGAGACAGGGATAGCAATCAGCCCCAGCATTTT. The chain joins TRBV6-6 to TRBJ1-5; TRBD1 matches at 7 bases. The length of the CDR3 is 15 residues. V was pared by 5 bases and J by 0 bases, with 4 bases of the junction left unmatched. From germline, CDR1 is MNHNY and CDR2 SVGAGI (reference sequence).

As concerns this clone: Other DNA sequences of this sample code for an identical CDR3. The chain joins TRBV27 to TRBJ1-2; 8 bases match TRBD1. The CDR3 has 13 residues. V lost 6 bases, J lost 2 bases, and 2 bases stayed unmatched. Germline loops: CDR1 MNHEY, CDR2 SMNVEV (reference sequence). Here the CDR3 reads CASSWTGNYGYTF. The CDR3 region has the DNA TGTGCCAGCAGCTGGACAGGGAACTATGGCTACACCTTC.

J is TRBJ1-2 and V is TRBV9, with D possibly matching TRBD1 (6 bases). Trimming pared 4 bases from V and 8 bases from J, leaving 21 bases between. In germline, CDR1 is SGDLS, CDR2 YYNGEE. CDR3 size: 15 residues. The CDR3 loop reads CASSPEGVGLGGYTF. The CDR3 coding sequence is TGTGCCAGCAGCCCCGAGGGGGTGGGATTAGGAGGCTACACCTTC.